This T cell receptor (beta chain) was sequenced during a study of cytomegalovirus exposure and HLA in healthy donors. Method: immunoSEQ multiplex PCR; TCRdb's copy keeps in-frame clones and lacks some. The sample carries approximately 100,000 clones, approximately 90% recorded once. V shed 5 bases, J shed 6 bases, and the junction held 7 bases outside the gene matches. CDR3 length: 14 amino acids. Germline lookup yields CDR1 MNHEY and CDR2 SVGAGI. This TCR was recovered from a woman in her late teens or twenties in good health and CMV-seropositive. The genes are TRBV6-5 and TRBJ1-2, with 9 bases matching TRBD1. The sequencing sample was made of PBMCs. The CDR3 region has the DNA TGTGCCAGCAGTCAACGTACAGGGGGCAATGGCTACACCTTC. Translated, it gives CASSQRTGGNGYTF.